A selection of T cell receptor beta chains follows, all from one sample in a study of beta chain features in type 1 diabetes. TCRdb's table, derived via immunoSEQ multiplex PCR, lists solely in-frame clones and lacks some. The sample carries under 250,000 clones, around 14% recorded once. Specimen: naive CD4+ T cells from blood. The receptors were sampled from a woman in her thirties or forties in good health. Both conserved end residues are part of each CDR3.

CASSLSTGVVYGYTF	TRBJ1-2	TRBV7-2
CASSQTGVQYF	TRBJ2-7	TRBV6-5
CASRTAGGPDNEQFF	TRBJ2-1	TRBV6-4
CASRQRTGSSYEQYF	TRBJ2-7	TRBV6-5
CASSVEAGGKETQYF	TRBJ2-5	TRBV9
CASSPLYLGLTGSSGNTIYF	TRBJ1-3	TRBV18
CASNGGATGELFF	TRBJ2-2	TRBV2
CASSPPQGRANEKLFF	TRBJ1-4	TRBV7-2
CASSDPYRTGPNTEAFF	TRBJ1-1	TRBV25-1
CASRGGAKNIQYF	TRBJ2-4	TRBV6-6
CASSLEPGLSYEQYF	TRBJ2-7	TRBV7-2
CASSERDRGYEQYF	TRBJ2-7	TRBV2
CASSVSTGRNTIYF	TRBJ1-3	TRBV9
CASSLRSGGVNGYTF	TRBJ1-2	TRBV7-2
CASRDRGTLGPYNEQFF	TRBJ2-1	TRBV2
CAIRGLAEAFF	TRBJ1-1	TRBV10-3
CASSLKTGTDTQYF	TRBJ2-3	TRBV5-1
CASSPRGSGGSEQYF	TRBJ2-7	TRBV9
CASSSLAGVQYEQYF	TRBJ2-7	TRBV5-4
CASSTLGQRENQPQHF	TRBJ1-5	TRBV19
CASSLAEESEQYF	TRBJ2-7	TRBV7-9
CASSPPQGQGQPQHF	TRBJ1-5	TRBV19
CASSYRGQATSYGYTF	TRBJ1-2	TRBV6-6
CASSLDPVGTGGFQPQHF	TRBJ1-5	TRBV11-2